Here is one T cell receptor beta chain with its context. The antigen remains undetermined. J gave up 5 bases and V 5 bases, and 3 bases lay outside the gene matches. CDR3 size: 12 residues. The data belong to a study of T-cell memory formation after mild COVID-19. About the research overall: Among the donors, TCR clusters were largely specific to each donor. Study-level points and caveats: In pre-infection memory, a portion of responding clones appeared, which suggested that cross-reactive memory joined. Clones contracting across day 15 to 85 had a balanced CD4/CD8 profile; later expanding clones leaned CD4+.

Barcoded TCR alpha and TCR beta cDNA libraries with UMIs came from 5'RACE using constant-segment primers. TCRdb reprocessed the 5' RACE reads via MiXCR and lists one record per CDR3 protein. The profile shows approximately 300,000 distinct CDR3 sequences, approximately 7.6% of them singletons. The chain couples TRBV12-3 or TRBV12-4 to TRBJ2-7; 7 nucleotides align to TRBD2. Sequenced: PBMCs or a T cell subset sorted from them (not recorded which). The sequence was obtained from a man aged 18 to 35 who had mild COVID-19 (a few samples of this study predate the infection). Cell type and time point are not known. CDR3 region: CASSHGGNEQYV. The CDR3 region has the DNA TGTGCCAGCAGTCACGGGGGGAACGAGCAGTACGTC.